This T cell receptor beta chain is from a study of T cell changes during pregnancy in multiple sclerosis. Between the trimmed V and J ends, which lost 3 bases and 1 base, there was a span of 12 bases. CDR3 length equals 15 residues. Per germline, CDR1 LNHDA and CDR2 SQIVND (reference sequence). The method was immunoSEQ multiplex PCR; TCRdb's version includes in-frame clones alone and lacks a portion of them. Altogether 25,000 to 35,000 clones are present, about 90% being singletons, with the ten largest covering about 0.74%. The chain employs TRBV19 and TRBJ1-1; D ambiguous. The TCR was taken from a female donor in good health, enrolled as a control in a pregnancy study. The material sequenced was CD4+ T cells from peripheral blood mononuclear cells, taken in the first trimester of pregnancy. The CDR3 region is CASSMKRVGNTEAFF. DNA for the CDR3: TGTGCCAGTAGTATGAAACGGGTGGGGAACACTGAAGCTTTCTTT.